One sample yielded the 17 T cell receptor beta chains listed below, sequenced in a study of shared clonotypes between healthy human individuals. TCRdb's table, derived via immunoSEQ multiplex PCR, lists solely in-frame clones and lacks some. In the table there are hundreds of thousands of clones, around 74% of which are singletons. Sequencing was performed on memory CD4+ T cells sorted from blood. Stated subset: CD45RA-negative fraction. The receptors stem from a woman aged 25 to 39 in good health.

This clone was seen many times. The chain employs TRBV27 and TRBJ1-1; perhaps TRBD1 as D (5 bases). With 5 bases removed from V and 1 base from J, the gap between germline ends came to 11 bases. The CDR3 consists of 14 residues. The germline V gene encodes CDR1 MNHEY and CDR2 SMNVEV (reference sequence). The CDR3 region has the DNA TGTGCCAGCAGTACAGGAAGGGGGAACACTGAAGCTTTCTTT. Amino acid sequence: CASSTGRGNTEAFF.

The chain links TRBV4-1 to TRBJ2-5; 9 bases are shared with TRBD2. The CDR3 spans 15 residues. Unmatched junction bases numbered 2, after V lost 1 base and J lost 2 bases. Germline lookup yields CDR1 MGHRA and CDR2 YSYEKL. The CDR3 spells CASSQASGKQETQYF. The CDR3 region has the DNA TGCGCCAGCAGCCAAGCTAGCGGGAAACAAGAGACCCAGTACTTC.

The chain is built from TRBV28 and TRBJ2-7; D unclear. V gave up 2 bases and J gave up 4 bases, with 6 bases separating them. Germline V gives CDR1 MDHEN, CDR2 SYDVKM. The CDR3 sequence is 12 residues long. CDR3 DNA sequence: TGTGCCAGCAGTTTAGAAGGGTACGAGCAGTACTTC. It specifies CASSLEGYEQYF. The full variable domain, in which reference TRBV28 and TRBJ2-7 provide the parts outside the CDR3, is DVKVTQSSRYLVKRTGEKVFLECVQDMDHENMFWYRQDPGLGLRLIYFSYDVKMKEKGDIPEGYSVSREKKERFSLILESASTNQTSMYLCASSLEGYEQYFGPGTRLTVT.

This chain uses TRBV7-3 with TRBJ2-1; TRBD2 matches at 7 bases. Germline CDR1 reads SGHTA; CDR2 reads FQGTGA. Trimming cost V 5 bases and J 13 bases; bases outside gene matches: 11. The CDR3 consists of 13 residues. The CDR3 loop reads CASSASGTTPQFF. The CDR3 nucleotides read TGTGCCAGCAGCGCCTCCGGGACTACCCCACAGTTCTTC.

The CDR3 protein is CASSYRAEAFF. The CDR3 nucleotides read TGTGCCAGCAGTTACCGAGCTGAAGCTTTCTTT. The J gene is TRBJ1-1, the V gene TRBV6-5; the D is unclear. CDR3 length: 11 amino acids. Between the trimmed V and J ends, which lost 2 bases and 6 bases, there was a span of 4 bases. Germline V lookup: CDR1 MNHEY, CDR2 SVGAGI.

This clone was observed at least ten times. This sequence joins TRBV2 and TRBJ1-1; weak D call: TRBD1 (5 bases). Germline CDR1 reads SNHLY; CDR2 reads FYNNEI. The CDR3 has 13 amino acids. The ends were cut back, 7 bases at V and 2 bases at J, with 11 bases in the middle. The CDR3 loop is CASTRGLNTEAFF. The CDR3 DNA is TGTGCCAGCACTCGGGGACTAAACACTGAAGCTTTCTTT.

This clone was picked up a small number of times. At the DNA level, this CDR3 is encoded by other sequences in the same sample as well. The chain has TRBV9 and TRBJ1-1; D remains unclear. CDR1 and CDR2 (germline): SGDLS, YYNGEE. The length of the CDR3 is 14 residues. Trimming took 1 base from V and 1 from J, leaving 8 bases between them. The CDR3 DNA sequence: TGTGCCAGCAGCGTATCCAGTGAGAACACTGAAGCTTTCTTT. Amino acid sequence: CASSVSSENTEAFF.

The chain has TRBV28 and TRBJ1-5, with a possible D match to TRBD1 (5 bases). The CDR3 spans 17 residues. Trimming took 7 bases from V and 2 from J, leaving 21 bases between them. Germline loops: CDR1 MDHEN, CDR2 SYDVKM. The CDR3 loop reads CASKGMGLSVRNQPQHF. CDR3 bases: TGTGCCAGCAAGGGGATGGGGTTATCAGTACGCAATCAGCCCCAGCATTTT.

The table lists this clone with a count of one. Other nucleotide sequences from this sample produce the same CDR3. This chain uses TRBV29-1 with TRBJ2-7; D is uncertain. Per germline, CDR1 SQVTM and CDR2 ANQGSEA. The CDR3 runs to 12 residues. V lost 3 bases to trimming and J lost 2 bases, with 8 bases between them. The CDR3 sequence: CSVEENTYEQYF. The CDR3, as DNA: TGCAGCGTTGAGGAGAATACCTACGAGCAGTACTTC.

The chain carries TRBV7-8 and TRBJ2-4, with a possible D match to TRBD1 (6 bases). Trimming shortened V by 3 bases and J by 10 bases, and 13 bases separated the two germline ends. Germline CDR1 SGHVS, CDR2 FQNEAQ. The CDR3 is made up of 13 amino acids. The CDR3 DNA is TGTGCCAGCAGCTTCGAAGGGGGTGGAATTCAGTACTTC. Translating it yields CASSFEGGGIQYF.

The rearrangement joins TRBV6-4 to TRBJ2-3; 8 bases are a match to TRBD2. The CDR3 covers 16 residues. Germline loops: CDR1 MRHNA, CDR2 SNTAGT. V lost 0 bases to trimming and J lost 2 bases; unmatched junction nucleotides: 4. This CDR3 reads CASSDSDGRATDTQYF. In DNA form, the CDR3 reads TGTGCCAGCAGTGACTCGGACGGGAGGGCCACAGATACGCAGTATTTT.

Comment on this clone: Other nucleotide sequences from this sample produce the same CDR3. V is TRBV28 and J is TRBJ2-7, with 7 bases that match TRBD1. The CDR3 is 14 amino acids. V shed 6 bases and J 0 bases; nucleotides not matched to a gene: 5. CDR1 and CDR2 from the germline V gene are MDHEN and SYDVKM. The CDR3, as DNA: TGTGCCAGCAGCCGCCCAGGGGGCTCCTACGAGCAGTACTTC. Translating gives CASSRPGGSYEQYF.

This chain links TRBV28 with TRBJ2-6; the D gene is possibly TRBD1 (6 bases). The germline V gene encodes CDR1 MDHEN and CDR2 SYDVKM. This CDR3 spans 16 amino acids. Trimming removed 8 bases at V and 2 bases at J, with 16 bases between. The CDR3 bases are TGTGCCAGCGGAACGGGACACCAGGCTGGGGCCAACGTCCTGACTTTC. This codes for CASGTGHQAGANVLTF.

The rearrangement uses TRBV30 and TRBJ2-1, with 16 nucleotides matching TRBD2. The J segment lost 16 bases and the V segment lost 2 bases, leaving 11 bases of the junction unmatched. The CDR3 runs 15 residues. Germline V lookup: CDR1 GTSNPN, CDR2 SVGIG (reference sequence). CDR3 sequence: CAWSKLGLAGGPSFF. The DNA for the CDR3 is TGTGCCTGGAGTAAGCTGGGACTAGCGGGAGGGCCGTCTTTCTTC.

The V call is TRBV5-1, the J call TRBJ1-2; a possible D gene is TRBD1 (5 bases). The V gene lost 4 bases and the J gene lost 4 bases, with 17 bases spanning the gap. The length of the CDR3 is 15 residues. CDR1 is SGHRS and CDR2 is YFSETQ in the germline V gene. CDR3 bases: TGCGCCAGCAGCCAACGGGCAGGGCTACGCTATGGCTACACCTTC. This encodes CASSQRAGLRYGYTF. Full variable domain (missing parts from reference TRBV5-1 and TRBJ1-2): KAGVTQTPRYLIKTRGQQVTLSCSPISGHRSVSWYQQTPGQGLQFLFEYFSETQRNKGNFPGRFSGRQFSNSRSEMNVSTLELGDSALYLCASSQRAGLRYGYTFGSGTRLTVV.

The CDR3, as DNA: TGTGCCAGCAGTCGCGGGACTAGCGGGAGTGAGCAGTTCTTC. It translates to CASSRGTSGSEQFF. The chain is built from TRBV6-4 and TRBJ2-1; 14 bases are shared with TRBD2. This CDR3 contains 14 residues. V was pared by 5 bases and J by 9 bases, with 3 bases of the junction left unmatched. CDR1 and CDR2 (germline): MRHNA, SNTAGT.

The chain is built from TRBV5-1 and TRBJ1-3; 8 bases map to TRBD1. After removal of 4 bases from V and 3 bases from J, the junction contained 6 bases not matched to a gene. The CDR3 is 15 amino acids. In germline, CDR1 is SGHRS, CDR2 YFSETQ. CDR3 residues: CASSTLGQGGNTIYF. CDR3 nucleotide sequence: TGCGCCAGCAGCACACTCGGACAGGGTGGAAACACCATATATTTT. The whole variable domain, filled in from reference TRBV5-1 and TRBJ1-3, reads KAGVTQTPRYLIKTRGQQVTLSCSPISGHRSVSWYQQTPGQGLQFLFEYFSETQRNKGNFPGRFSGRQFSNSRSEMNVSTLELGDSALYLCASSTLGQGGNTIYFGEGSWLTVV.